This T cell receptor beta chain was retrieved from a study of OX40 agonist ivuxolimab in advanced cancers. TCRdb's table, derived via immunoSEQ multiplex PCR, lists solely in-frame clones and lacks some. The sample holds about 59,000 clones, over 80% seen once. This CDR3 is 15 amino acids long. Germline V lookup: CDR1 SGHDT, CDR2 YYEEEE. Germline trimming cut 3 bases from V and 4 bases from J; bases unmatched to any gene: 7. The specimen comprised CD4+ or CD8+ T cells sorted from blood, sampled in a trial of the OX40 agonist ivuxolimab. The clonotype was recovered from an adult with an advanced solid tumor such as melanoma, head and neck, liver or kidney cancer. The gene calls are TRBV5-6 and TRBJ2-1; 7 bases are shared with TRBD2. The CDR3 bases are TGTGCCAGCAGCTCCACTACTAGCGTATACAATGAGCAGTTCTTC. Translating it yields CASSSTTSVYNEQFF.